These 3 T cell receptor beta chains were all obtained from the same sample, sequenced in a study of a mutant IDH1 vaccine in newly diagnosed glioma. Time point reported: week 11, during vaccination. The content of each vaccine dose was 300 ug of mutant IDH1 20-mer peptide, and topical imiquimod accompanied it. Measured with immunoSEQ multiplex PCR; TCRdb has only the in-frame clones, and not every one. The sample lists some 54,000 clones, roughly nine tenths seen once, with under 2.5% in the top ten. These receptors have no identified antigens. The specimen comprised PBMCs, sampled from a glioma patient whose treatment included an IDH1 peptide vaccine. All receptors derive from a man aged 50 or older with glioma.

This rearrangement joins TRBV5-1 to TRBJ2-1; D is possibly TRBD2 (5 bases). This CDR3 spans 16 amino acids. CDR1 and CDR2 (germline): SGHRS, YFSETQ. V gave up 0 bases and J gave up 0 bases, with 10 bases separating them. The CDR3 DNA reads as TGCGCCAGCAGCTTGGATGGCCGGGGCTCCTACAATGAGCAGTTCTTC. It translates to CASSLDGRGSYNEQFF.

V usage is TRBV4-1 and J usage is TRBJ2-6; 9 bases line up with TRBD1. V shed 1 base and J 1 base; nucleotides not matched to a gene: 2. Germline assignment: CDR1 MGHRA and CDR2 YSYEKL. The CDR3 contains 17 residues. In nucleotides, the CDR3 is TGCGCCAGCAGCCAAGGACAGGGGGGGTCTGGGGCCAACGTCCTGACTTTC. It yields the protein CASSQGQGGSGANVLTF.

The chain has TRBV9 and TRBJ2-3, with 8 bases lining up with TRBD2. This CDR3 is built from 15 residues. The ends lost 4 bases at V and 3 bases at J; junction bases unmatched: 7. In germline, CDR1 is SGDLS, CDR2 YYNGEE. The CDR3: CASSSRGGVTDTQYF. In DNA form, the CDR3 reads TGTGCCAGCAGCTCCCGGGGGGGAGTAACAGATACGCAGTATTTT.